This TCR beta chain was retrieved from a study of T cells in women clearing cervical HPV infection. Profiling relied on immunoSEQ multiplex PCR, and the TCRdb table lists in-frame clones only, not all of them. The table lists tens of thousands of clones, with roughly 10% in the top ten. Comments on this clone: The CDR3 end falls 3 residues outside the read, so it is completed with the germline J gene.

V dropped 0 bases and J dropped 1 base, with 10 bases sitting between them. This CDR3 has 15 amino acids. CDR1 and CDR2 (germline): GTSNPN, SVGIG (reference sequence). The clonotype originates from a woman between 18 and 69 years old with a cervical HPV16 infection that either progressed to CIN3+ or cleared (not recorded which). Sequencing used blood buffy coat. V is TRBV30 and J is TRBJ1-5; weak D call: TRBD1 (6 bases). The CDR3 loop is CAWSVRGASNQPQHF. The CDR3 bases that were read are TGTGCCTGGAGTGTACGGGGGGCAAGCAATCAGCCC.